This T cell receptor beta chain emerged from a study of T cells in Graves' hyperthyroidism and ophthalmopathy. Study as a whole: Peripheral blood sampling occurred at initial diagnosis, before any treatment.

The CDR3 is 17 amino acids. Looked up from germline, CDR1 is MNHEY and CDR2 is SMNVEV (reference sequence). J gave up 6 bases and V 2 bases, and 11 bases lay outside the gene matches. TCR beta CDR3 region amplification was performed from RNA transcripts. HTBI primers drove first-round RT-PCR of the TCR CDR3. In TCRdb, the multiplex PCR reads were re-called with MiXCR into one record per CDR3 protein. This table has approximately 600,000 distinct CDR3 sequences, 20% to 25% appearing once. It was uncontrolled infection, other autoimmune disease, pregnancy or lactation that excluded patients. The table lists this clonotype with many counts.

The chain combines TRBV27 with TRBJ1-5, with 9 bases fitting TRBD1. The source material was blood. The receptor's source is a man in his thirties or forties with Graves' ophthalmopathy. CDR3 DNA sequence: TGTGCCAGCAGTTTAACCACGGGACAGGGCCCTCCTCAGCCCCAGCATTTT. Its translation: CASSLTTGQGPPQPQHF.